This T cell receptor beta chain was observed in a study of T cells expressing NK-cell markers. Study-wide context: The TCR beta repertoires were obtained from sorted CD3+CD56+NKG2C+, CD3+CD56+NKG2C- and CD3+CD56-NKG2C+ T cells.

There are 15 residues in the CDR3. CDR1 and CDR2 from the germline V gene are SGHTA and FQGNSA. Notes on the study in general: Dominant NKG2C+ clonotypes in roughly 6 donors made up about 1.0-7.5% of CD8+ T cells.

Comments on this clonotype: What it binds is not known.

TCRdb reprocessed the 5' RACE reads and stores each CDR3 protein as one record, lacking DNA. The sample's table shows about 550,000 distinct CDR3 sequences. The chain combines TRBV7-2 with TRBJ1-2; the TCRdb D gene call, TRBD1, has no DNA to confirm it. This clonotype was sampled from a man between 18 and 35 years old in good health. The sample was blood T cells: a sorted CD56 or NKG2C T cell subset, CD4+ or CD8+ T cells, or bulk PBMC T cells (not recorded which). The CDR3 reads CASSSPGGRRNGYTF.